This TCR beta chain appears in the sequencing data of a study of T cells in Graves' hyperthyroidism and ophthalmopathy. Regarding the study as a whole: A 13 V-J signature model discriminated ophthalmopathy versus stable hyperthyroidism. Within blood appeared most thyroid clonotypes that had expanded above 0.001.

There were TCR beta CDR3 regions amplified from RNA transcripts. Researchers ran a first-round RT-PCR on the TCR CDR3 using the HTBI primer set. TCRdb re-analysed the multiplex PCR reads in MiXCR, keeping a single row per CDR3 protein. The sample holds over 700,000 distinct CDR3 sequences, 30% to 40% seen once. Germline V gene data show CDR1 as LNHDA and CDR2 as SQIVND (reference sequence). The CDR3 sequence is 13 residues long. The V end lost 3 bases, the J end lost 8 bases, and 10 bases lay between the germline ends. Regarding this clonotype: Its antigen is not known.

Graves' hyperthyroidism was deemed stable given no ophthalmopathy progression within 18 months. The PBMCs had their origin in 10 ml of fresh peripheral blood. This receptor was obtained from a woman aged 40 to 50 with Graves' hyperthyroidism. The material sequenced was blood. This sequence joins TRBV19 and TRBJ1-4; D is uncertain. The CDR3 reads CASSIPGNEKLFF. CDR3 sequence (DNA): TGTGCCAGTAGTATTCCGGGGAACGAAAAACTGTTTTTT.